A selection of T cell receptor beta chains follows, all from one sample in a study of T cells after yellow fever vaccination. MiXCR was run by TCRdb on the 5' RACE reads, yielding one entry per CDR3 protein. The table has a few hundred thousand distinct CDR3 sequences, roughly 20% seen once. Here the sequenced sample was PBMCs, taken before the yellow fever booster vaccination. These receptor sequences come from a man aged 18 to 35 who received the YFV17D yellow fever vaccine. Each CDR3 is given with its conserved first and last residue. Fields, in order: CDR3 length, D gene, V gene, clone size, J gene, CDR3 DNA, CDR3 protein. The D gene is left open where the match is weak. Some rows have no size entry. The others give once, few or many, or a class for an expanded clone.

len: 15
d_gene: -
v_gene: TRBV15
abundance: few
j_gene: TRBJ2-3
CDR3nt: TGTGCCACCAGCAGAGGGCCAGGGGCAGGGGATACGCAGTATTTT
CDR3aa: CATSRGPGAGDTQYF

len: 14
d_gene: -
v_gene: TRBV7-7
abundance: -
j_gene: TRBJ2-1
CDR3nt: TGTGCCAGCAGCCTCCTCGGAGCCTACAATGAGCAGTTCTTC
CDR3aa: CASSLLGAYNEQFF

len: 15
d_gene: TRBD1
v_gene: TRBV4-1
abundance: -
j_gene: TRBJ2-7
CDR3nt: TGCGCCAGCAGCCACCCGGGACAGGGGCTCCACGAGCAGTACTTC
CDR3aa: CASSHPGQGLHEQYF

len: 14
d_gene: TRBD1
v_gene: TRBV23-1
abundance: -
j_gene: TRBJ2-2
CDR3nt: TGCGCCAGTCCGGGACAGGGAGAAACCGGGGAGCTGCTTTTT
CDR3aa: CASPGQGETGELLF

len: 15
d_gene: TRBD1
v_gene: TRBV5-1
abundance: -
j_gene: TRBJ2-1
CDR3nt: TGCGCCAGCAGCTTAGAGGACAGGGGGTACAATGAGCAGTTCTTC
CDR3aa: CASSLEDRGYNEQFF

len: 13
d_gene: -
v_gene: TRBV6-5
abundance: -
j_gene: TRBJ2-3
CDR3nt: TGTGCCAGCAGGTACCAAAGCACAGATACGCAGTATTTT
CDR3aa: CASRYQSTDTQYF

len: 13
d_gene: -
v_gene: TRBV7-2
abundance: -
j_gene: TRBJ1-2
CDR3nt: TGTGCCAGCAGCTTATCCTGGCGAGATGGCTACACCTTC
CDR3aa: CASSLSWRDGYTF

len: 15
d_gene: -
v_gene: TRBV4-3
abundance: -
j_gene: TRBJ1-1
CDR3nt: TGCGCCAGCAGCCAAGAATCACGGATGAACACTGAAGCTTTCTTT
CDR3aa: CASSQESRMNTEAFF

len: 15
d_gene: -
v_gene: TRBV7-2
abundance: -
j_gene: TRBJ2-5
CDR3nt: TGTGCCAGCAGCTTAGTTGGGGGTGGTTCGGAGACCCAGTACTTC
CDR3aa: CASSLVGGGSETQYF

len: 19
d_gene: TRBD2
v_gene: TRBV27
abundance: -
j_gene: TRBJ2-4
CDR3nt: TGTGCCAGCAGTCCAGACAACGGACTAGCGGGGGGGTATAGGAACATTCAGTACTTC
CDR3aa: CASSPDNGLAGGYRNIQYF

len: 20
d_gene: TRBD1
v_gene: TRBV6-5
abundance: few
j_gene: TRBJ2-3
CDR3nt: TGTGCCAGCAGACTAGGACAGGGGCTCTCTCTGTCGCTGGCGACAGATACGCAGTATTTT
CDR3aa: CASRLGQGLSLSLATDTQYF

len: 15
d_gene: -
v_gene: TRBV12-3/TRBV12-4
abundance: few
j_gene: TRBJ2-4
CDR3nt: TGTGCCAGCAGCACAAACCTCGGGGCCAAAAACATTCAGTACTTC
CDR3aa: CASSTNLGAKNIQYF

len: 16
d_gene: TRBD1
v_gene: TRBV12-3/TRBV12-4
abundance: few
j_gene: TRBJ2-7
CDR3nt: TGTGCCAGCGGCTCTTGGGACAGGGGGCCGACCTACGAGCAGTACTTC
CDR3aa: CASGSWDRGPTYEQYF

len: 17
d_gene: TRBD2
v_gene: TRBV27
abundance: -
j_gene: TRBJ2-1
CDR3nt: TGTGCCAGCAGTTTCCAACCCCCGACGGGGGGGTACGATGAGCAGTTCTTC
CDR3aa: CASSFQPPTGGYDEQFF

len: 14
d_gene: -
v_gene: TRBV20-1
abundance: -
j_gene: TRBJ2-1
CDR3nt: TGCAGTGCAAGGGACTTACCAGGATCCGATGAGCAGTTCTTC
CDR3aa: CSARDLPGSDEQFF

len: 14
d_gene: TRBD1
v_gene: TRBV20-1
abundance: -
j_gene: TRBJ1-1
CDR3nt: TGCAGTGCTCCCCGGACAGGGTCGAACACTGAAGCTTTCTTT
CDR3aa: CSAPRTGSNTEAFF

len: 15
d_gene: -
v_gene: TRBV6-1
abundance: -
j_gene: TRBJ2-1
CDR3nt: TGTGCCAGCAAACGGGAGGACAGGACATACAATGAGCAGTTCTTC
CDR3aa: CASKREDRTYNEQFF

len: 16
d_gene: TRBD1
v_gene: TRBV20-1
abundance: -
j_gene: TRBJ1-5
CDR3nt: TGCAGTGCTCACGGACAGGGGGTCTTAAGCAATCAGCCCCAGCATTTT
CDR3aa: CSAHGQGVLSNQPQHF

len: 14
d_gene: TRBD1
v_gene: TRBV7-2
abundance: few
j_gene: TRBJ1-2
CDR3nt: TGTGCCAGCCCATCTGGACAGGGTTTAGGAGGCTACACCTTC
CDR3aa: CASPSGQGLGGYTF

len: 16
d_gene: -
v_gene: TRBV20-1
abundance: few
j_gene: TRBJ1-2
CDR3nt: TGCAGTACGACTTCCCGTGACAGGAGGCTTTTCTATGGCTACACCTTC
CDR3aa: CSTTSRDRRLFYGYTF

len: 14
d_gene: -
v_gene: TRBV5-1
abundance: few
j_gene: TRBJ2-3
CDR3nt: TGCGCCAGCAGCCAGAACTTCGACAGCTCAGGGCAGTATTTT
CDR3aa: CASSQNFDSSGQYF

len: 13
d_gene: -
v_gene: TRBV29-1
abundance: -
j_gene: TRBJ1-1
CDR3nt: TGCAGCGTTGAATGGGCCTCCTCCCGGGAAGCTTTCTTT
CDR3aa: CSVEWASSREAFF

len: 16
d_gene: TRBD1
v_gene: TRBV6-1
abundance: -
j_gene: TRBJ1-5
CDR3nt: TGTGCCAGCACCAGAAACAGGGGGGTTAGCAATCAGCCCCAGCATTTT
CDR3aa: CASTRNRGVSNQPQHF

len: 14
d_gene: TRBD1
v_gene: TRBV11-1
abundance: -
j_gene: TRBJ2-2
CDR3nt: TGTGCCAGCAGCGGCCCGGGACAGAGCGGGGAGCTGTTTTTT
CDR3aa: CASSGPGQSGELFF

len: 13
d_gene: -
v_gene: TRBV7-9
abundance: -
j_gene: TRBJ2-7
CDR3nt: TGTGCCAGCGGCGACATCCTTCCCCTCGAGCAGTACTTC
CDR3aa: CASGDILPLEQYF

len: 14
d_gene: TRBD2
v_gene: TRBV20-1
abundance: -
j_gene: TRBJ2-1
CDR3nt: TGCAGTGCTCCGACTAGCGGGGGGCTCGGTGAGCAGTTCTTC
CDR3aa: CSAPTSGGLGEQFF

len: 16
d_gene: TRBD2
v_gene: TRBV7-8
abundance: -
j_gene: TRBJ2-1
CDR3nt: TGTGCCAGCAGCTTCAGGGACTACCGAGCTTACAATGAGCAGTTCTTC
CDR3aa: CASSFRDYRAYNEQFF

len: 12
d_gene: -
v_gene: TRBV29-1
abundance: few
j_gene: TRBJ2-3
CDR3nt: TGCAGCGTCGAAAGGGTTTCAGATACGCAGTATTTT
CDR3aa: CSVERVSDTQYF

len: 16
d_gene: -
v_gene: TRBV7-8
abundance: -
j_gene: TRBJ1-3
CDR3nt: TGTGCCAGCAGCCAGTATCAGGGTAACTCTGGAAACACCATATATTTT
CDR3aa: CASSQYQGNSGNTIYF

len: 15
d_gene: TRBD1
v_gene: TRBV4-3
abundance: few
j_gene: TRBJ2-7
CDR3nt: TGCGCCAGCAGTTCGACAGGGACGGGCTCCTACGAGCAGTACTTC
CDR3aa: CASSSTGTGSYEQYF

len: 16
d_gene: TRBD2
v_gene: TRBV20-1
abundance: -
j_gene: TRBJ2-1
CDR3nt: TGCAGTGCTTGGGACGGTAGCGGGGGCCCCGGGAATGAGCAGTTCTTC
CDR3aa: CSAWDGSGGPGNEQFF

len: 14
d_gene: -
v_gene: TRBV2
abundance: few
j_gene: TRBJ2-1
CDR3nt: TGTGCCACAATGGGTGGGGCCTTCTACAATGAGCAGTTCTTC
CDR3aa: CATMGGAFYNEQFF

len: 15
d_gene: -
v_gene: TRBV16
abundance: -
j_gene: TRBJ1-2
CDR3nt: TGTGCCAGCAGCCAATCGTCCGGCAGGTCGGCTGGCTACACCTTC
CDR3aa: CASSQSSGRSAGYTF

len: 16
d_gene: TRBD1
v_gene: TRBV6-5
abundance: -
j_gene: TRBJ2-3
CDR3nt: TGTGCCAGCAACGGAGGACAGGGGGCTTATCTAGATACGCAGTATTTT
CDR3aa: CASNGGQGAYLDTQYF

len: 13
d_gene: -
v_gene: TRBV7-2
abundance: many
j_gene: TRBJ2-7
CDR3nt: TGTGCCAGCAGCTACAACAGGGTAAACGAGCAGTACTTC
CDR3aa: CASSYNRVNEQYF

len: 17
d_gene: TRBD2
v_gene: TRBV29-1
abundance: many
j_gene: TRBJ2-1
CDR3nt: TGCAGCGTTGATGTCGCTAGCGGGGGGGCAAGCTACAATGAGCAGTTCTTC
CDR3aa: CSVDVASGGASYNEQFF

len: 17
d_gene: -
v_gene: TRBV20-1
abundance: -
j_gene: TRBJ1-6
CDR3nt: TGCAGTGCTACCGGCGTAGTGGACAGCACCTATAATTCACCCCTCCACTTT
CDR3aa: CSATGVVDSTYNSPLHF

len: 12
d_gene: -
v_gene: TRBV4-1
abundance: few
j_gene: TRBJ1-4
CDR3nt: TGCGCCAGCAGCCAAGATACGGACCTAATTTATTTT
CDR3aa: CASSQDTDLIYF

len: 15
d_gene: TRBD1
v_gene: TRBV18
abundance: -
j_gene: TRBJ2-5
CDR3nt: TGTGCCAGCTCACCACGACAGGGGGGAGTGGAGACCCAGTACTTC
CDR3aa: CASSPRQGGVETQYF

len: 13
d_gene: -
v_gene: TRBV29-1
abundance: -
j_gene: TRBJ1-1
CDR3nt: TGCATCCTCACGGGGCAGCCGAACACTGAAGCTTTCTTT
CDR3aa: CILTGQPNTEAFF

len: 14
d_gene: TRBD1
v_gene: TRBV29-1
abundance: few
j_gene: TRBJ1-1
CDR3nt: TGCAGCGTCACGACAGGGGTCCCTATCACTGAAGCTTTCTTT
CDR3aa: CSVTTGVPITEAFF

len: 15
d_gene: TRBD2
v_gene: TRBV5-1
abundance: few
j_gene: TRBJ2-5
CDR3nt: TGCGCCAGCAGCACCGCCGGGACTACTCAAGAGACCCAGTACTTC
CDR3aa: CASSTAGTTQETQYF

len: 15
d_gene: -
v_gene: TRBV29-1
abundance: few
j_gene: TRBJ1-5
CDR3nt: TGCAGCGTCGGGATCGGGGCTTCGGGCAATCAGCCCCAGCATTTT
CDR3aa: CSVGIGASGNQPQHF

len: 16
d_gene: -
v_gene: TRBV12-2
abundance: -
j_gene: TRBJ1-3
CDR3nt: TGTGCAAGTCGCTTCGACCGGGACAGGGGACGAAACACCATATATTTT
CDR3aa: CASRFDRDRGRNTIYF

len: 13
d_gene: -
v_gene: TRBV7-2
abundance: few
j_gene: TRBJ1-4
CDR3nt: TGTGCCAGCAGCTGGAACCAAGGGATACCACTGTTTTTT
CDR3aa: CASSWNQGIPLFF